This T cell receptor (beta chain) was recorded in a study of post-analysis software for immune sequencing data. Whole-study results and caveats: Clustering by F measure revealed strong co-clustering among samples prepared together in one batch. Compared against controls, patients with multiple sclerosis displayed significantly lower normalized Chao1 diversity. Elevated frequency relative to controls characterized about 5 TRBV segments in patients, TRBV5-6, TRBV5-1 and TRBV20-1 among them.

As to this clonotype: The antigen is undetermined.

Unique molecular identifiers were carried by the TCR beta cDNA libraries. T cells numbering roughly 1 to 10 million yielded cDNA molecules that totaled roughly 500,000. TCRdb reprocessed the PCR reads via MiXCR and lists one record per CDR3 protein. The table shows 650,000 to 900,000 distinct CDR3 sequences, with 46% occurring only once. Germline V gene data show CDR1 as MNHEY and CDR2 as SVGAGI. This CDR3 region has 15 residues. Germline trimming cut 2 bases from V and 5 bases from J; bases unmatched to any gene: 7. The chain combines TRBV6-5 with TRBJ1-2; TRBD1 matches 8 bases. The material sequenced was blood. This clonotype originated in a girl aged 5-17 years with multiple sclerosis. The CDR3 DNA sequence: TGTGCCAGCAGTTACACCCAGGGGGCTCCGTATGGCTACACCTTC. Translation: CASSYTQGAPYGYTF.